The 9 T cell receptor beta chains in this list originate from one sample, sequenced in a study of T cells in Graves' hyperthyroidism and ophthalmopathy. Researchers amplified the TCR beta CDR3 regions from RNA transcripts. The TCR CDR3 first-round RT-PCR relied on the HTBI primer set. One entry per CDR3 protein, called by TCRdb with MiXCR from the multiplex PCR reads. This table holds roughly 720,000 distinct CDR3 sequences, approximately 15% found once. Source material: blood. The source of these receptors is a man aged 45-65 years with Graves' hyperthyroidism.

Turning to this clonotype: A much larger clone lies one base from this, so it may be a read error. The J gene is TRBJ1-1, the V gene TRBV30; TRBD1 is a possible D gene (5 bases). There are 14 residues in the CDR3. Per the germline V gene, CDR1 is GTSNPN and CDR2 is SVGIG (reference sequence). The CDR3 region is CAFHLTAMNTEASF. The CDR3 nucleotides are TGTGCCTTCCACCTGACAGCTATGAACACTGAAGCTTCCTTT.

This chain links TRBV9 with TRBJ2-4; D is perhaps TRBD1 or TRBD2 (5 bases each). With 4 bases removed from V and 2 bases from J, the gap between germline ends came to 16 bases. The CDR3 extends over 16 amino acids. The germline V gene encodes CDR1 SGDLS and CDR2 YYNGEE. The CDR3 DNA follows: TGTGCCAGCAGCCCTTATGGGACCTTCACCAAAAACATTCAGTACTTC. Translating gives CASSPYGTFTKNIQYF.

This clonotype was seen more than once but under ten times. The genes are TRBV30 and TRBJ2-1, with 9 positions matching TRBD2. The CDR3 is 14 residues long. Germline lookup yields CDR1 GTSNPN and CDR2 SVGIG (reference sequence). The J segment lost 12 bases and the V segment lost 4 bases, leaving 13 bases of the junction unmatched. The CDR3 DNA follows: TGTGCCTGGACTTATAGCGGGAGTCACCCAGTGCAGTTCTTC. This codes for CAWTYSGSHPVQFF. The full variable domain, in which reference TRBV30 and TRBJ2-1 provide the parts outside the CDR3, is SQTIHQWPATLVQPVGSPLSLECTVEGTSNPNLYWYRQAAGRGLQLLFYSVGIGQISSEVPQNLSASRPQDRQFILSSKKLLLSDSGFYLCAWTYSGSHPVQFFGPGTRLTVL.

This clonotype was seen ten or more times. This sequence joins TRBV7-3 and TRBJ2-3; the match to TRBD1 covers 7 bases. This CDR3 has 12 residues. CDR1 SGHTA and CDR2 FQGTGA come from the germline V gene. The V segment lost 1 base and the J segment 10 bases; nucleotides outside the gene matches: 2. The CDR3 DNA sequence: TGTGCCAGCAGCTTAAGTACAGGGGCGCAGTATTTT. Protein product: CASSLSTGAQYF.

This clonotype occurred many times. The V call is TRBV11-2, the J call TRBJ2-7, with TRBD2 matching over 12 bases. Germline values: CDR1 SGHAT, CDR2 FQNNGV. The CDR3 runs to 15 residues. The V segment lost 1 base and the J segment 2 bases; nucleotides outside the gene matches: 0. CDR3 loop: CASSLGTSGAYEQYF. CDR3 nucleotide sequence: TGTGCCAGCAGCTTAGGGACTAGCGGGGCCTACGAGCAGTACTTC.

V is TRBV6-1 and J is TRBJ1-6; a possible D gene is TRBD1 (6 bases). The CDR3 has 17 amino acids. Germline loops: CDR1 MNHNS, CDR2 SASEGT. V lost 5 bases to trimming and J lost 6 bases, with 20 bases between them. The CDR3 sequence is CASSYPQGGLLNSPLHF. For the CDR3, the DNA is TGTGCCAGCAGTTATCCACAGGGCGGTTTACTTAATTCACCCCTCCACTTT.

This clonotype was seen ten or more times. The CDR3 DNA reads as TGTGCCAGCAGTCCCAGTGGCATGGGCACCCCGGGCACGAACACCGGGGAGCTGTTTTTT. This gives the protein CASSPSGMGTPGTNTGELFF. J is TRBJ2-2 and V is TRBV28; D is undetermined. The CDR3 runs to 20 residues. Per germline, CDR1 MDHEN and CDR2 SYDVKM. V lost 5 bases and J lost 0, with 25 bases in between. The entire variable domain, with the rest obtained from reference TRBV28 and TRBJ2-2, is as follows: DVKVTQSSRYLVKRTGEKVFLECVQDMDHENMFWYRQDPGLGLRLIYFSYDVKMKEKGDIPEGYSVSREKKERFSLILESASTNQTSMYLCASSPSGMGTPGTNTGELFFGEGSRLTVL.

This clonotype was seen many times. The rearrangement uses TRBV7-6 and TRBJ2-1, with 10 positions matching TRBD2. Germline V lookup: CDR1 SGHVS, CDR2 FNYEAQ. This CDR3 comprises 18 residues. V shed 4 bases and J 1 base; nucleotides not matched to a gene: 10. The CDR3 reads CASSSMPLTSGSYNEQFF. The CDR3 bases are TGTGCCAGCAGCTCCATGCCCCTGACTAGCGGGTCCTACAATGAGCAGTTCTTC.

This clonotype appeared a few times. The rearrangement uses TRBV28 and TRBJ2-6; D is unclear. CDR3 size: 13 residues. Trimming removed 2 bases at V and 7 bases at J, with 6 bases between. The germline V gene has CDR1 MDHEN and CDR2 SYDVKM. The CDR3 loop reads CASSLNTANVLTF. The CDR3 nucleotides are TGTGCCAGCAGTTTAAACACTGCCAACGTCCTGACTTTC.